These 8 T cell receptor beta chains were sequenced from one sample in a study of regulatory T cells in long-lasting Graves disease. Time point defined: newly diagnosed GD, antithyroid drugs for less than 3 months. The TCR library was made from RNA that had been extracted from PBMCs in TRIzol. Library construction for TCR beta used iRepertoire HTBI primers and Arm-PCR of CDR3 regions. TCRdb ran MiXCR on the multiplex PCR reads and lists one entry per CDR3 protein. The table has roughly 500,000 distinct CDR3 sequences, 13% seen once; the top ten hold under 10%. These data also formed part of another study, on T cells in Graves' hyperthyroidism and ophthalmopathy.

The sample consisted of peripheral blood mononuclear cells (PBMCs), taken at new diagnosis, from a patient treated with antithyroid drugs. Receptors originate from a man younger than 45 with Graves disease.

In its sample, this clonotype was seen many times. This sequence joins TRBV27 and TRBJ1-1, with 9 bases fitting TRBD1. Germline CDR1 reads MNHEY; CDR2 reads SMNVEV (reference sequence). The V gene end was trimmed by 9 bases and the J gene end by 3 bases; junction bases not matched to a gene: 8. The CDR3 sequence is 14 residues long. The CDR3 sequence is CARYRDRDYTEAFF. The CDR3 DNA sequence: TGTGCCAGATACCGGGACAGGGATTACACTGAAGCTTTCTTT.

This clonotype was recorded a few times. A much larger clone lies one base from this, so it may be a read error. The gene calls are TRBV2 and TRBJ2-3; D may be TRBD2 (5 bases). V lost 6 bases to trimming and J lost 0 bases, with 16 bases between them. The CDR3 consists of 16 residues. In germline, CDR1 is SNHLY, CDR2 FYNNEI. The CDR3 loop is CASSPTRAPSTDTQYF. The CDR3 DNA follows: TGTGCCAGCAGCCCCACGAGGGCGCCTAGCACAGATACGCAGTATTTT.

The rearrangement joins TRBV7-9 to TRBJ2-1; the match to TRBD2 covers 13 bases. Germline V lookup: CDR1 SEHNR, CDR2 FQNEAQ (reference sequence). CDR3 length: 16 residues. V shed 6 bases and J 4 bases; nucleotides not matched to a gene: 6. CDR3 DNA sequence: TGTGCCAGCAGGGGGGGGACTAGCGGGACATACAATGAGCAGTTCTTC. Protein product: CASRGGTSGTYNEQFF. Complete variable domain (other parts from reference TRBV7-9 and TRBJ2-1): DTGVSQNPRHKITKRGQNVTFRCDPISEHNRLYWYRQTLGQGPEFLTYFQNEAQLEKSRLLSDRFSAERPKGSFSTLEIQRTEQGDSAMYLCASRGGTSGTYNEQFFGPGTRLTVL.

This clonotype was seen more than once but under ten times. Sequence at one end of the junction differs from germline and may be a read error. The J gene is TRBJ2-1, the V gene TRBV25-1; maybe TRBD1 (7 bases). The length of the CDR3 is 12 residues. CDR1 is MGHDK and CDR2 is SYGVNS in the germline V gene. The CDR3 coding sequence is TGTGCCAGCACCTCGGGGCAGGGGGGCGGAATCTTC. Amino acid sequence: CASTSGQGGGIF.

This clonotype was seen at least ten times. V usage is TRBV5-1 and J usage is TRBJ2-3; either TRBD1 or TRBD2 may supply D (5 bases each). The CDR3 runs 16 residues. V lost 4 bases, J lost 4 bases, and 19 bases lay in between. Germline CDR1 and CDR2: SGHRS and YFSETQ. Written as DNA, the CDR3 is TGCGCCAGCAGCCCCGGGACGGCAGGAGGCCCAGATACGCAGTATTTT. Its protein is CASSPGTAGGPDTQYF.

In this sample, this clonotype turned up many times. This chain connects TRBV30 to TRBJ2-5; tentative D call: TRBD1 (6 bases). CDR1 and CDR2 (germline): GTSNPN, SVGIG (reference sequence). Trimming removed 0 bases at V and 2 bases at J, with 10 bases between. The length of the CDR3 is 14 residues. The CDR3, as DNA: TGTGCCTGGAGTGTAGGGGGAAGTCAAGAGACCCAGTACTTC. Amino acids: CAWSVGGSQETQYF. Supplemented by reference TRBV30 and TRBJ2-5, the full variable domain reads SQTIHQWPATLVQPVGSPLSLECTVEGTSNPNLYWYRQAAGRGLQLLFYSVGIGQISSEVPQNLSASRPQDRQFILSSKKLLLSDSGFYLCAWSVGGSQETQYFGPGTRLLVL.

This clonotype came up many times. The chain combines TRBV7-9 with TRBJ2-1; possibly TRBD2 for D (5 bases). With 5 bases removed from V and 10 bases from J, the gap between germline ends came to 12 bases. Germline values: CDR1 SEHNR, CDR2 FQNEAQ (reference sequence). The CDR3 is 12 amino acids. The CDR3 nucleotides are TGTGCCAGCAGCCGAGGACGGGAAGAGCAGTTCTTC. Protein product: CASSRGREEQFF.

This clonotype was recorded a few times. The gene calls are TRBV28 and TRBJ2-7; 10 nucleotides align to TRBD2. There are 15 residues in the CDR3. The germline V gene has CDR1 MDHEN and CDR2 SYDVKM. After removal of 3 bases from V and 5 bases from J, the junction contained 7 bases not matched to a gene. This chain's CDR3 is CASSFGLAGANEQYF. DNA of the CDR3: TGTGCCAGCAGTTTCGGTCTAGCGGGAGCGAACGAGCAGTACTTC.